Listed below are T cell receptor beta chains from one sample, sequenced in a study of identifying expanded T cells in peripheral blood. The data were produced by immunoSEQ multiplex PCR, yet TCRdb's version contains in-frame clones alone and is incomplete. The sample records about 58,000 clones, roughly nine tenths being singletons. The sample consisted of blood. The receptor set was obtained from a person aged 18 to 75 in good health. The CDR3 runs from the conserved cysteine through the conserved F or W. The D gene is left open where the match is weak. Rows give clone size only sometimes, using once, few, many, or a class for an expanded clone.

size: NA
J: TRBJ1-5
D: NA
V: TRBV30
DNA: TGTGCCTGGAGTGCAGGGGAATATGGTCAGCCCCAGCATTTT
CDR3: CAWSAGEYGQPQHF

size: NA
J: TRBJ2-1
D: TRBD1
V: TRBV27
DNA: TGTGCCAGCCGAAGGGCCGGGACAGGGAACAATGAGCAGTTCTTC
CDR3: CASRRAGTGNNEQFF

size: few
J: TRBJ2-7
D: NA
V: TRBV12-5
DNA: TGTGCTAGTGGGCAGTTCTACGAGCAGTACTTC
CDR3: CASGQFYEQYF

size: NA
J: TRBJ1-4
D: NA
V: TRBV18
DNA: TGTGCCAGCTCACCAGTGAGGGGAGAAAAACTGTTTTTT
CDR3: CASSPVRGEKLFF

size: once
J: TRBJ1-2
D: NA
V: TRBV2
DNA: TGTGCCAGCAGTGGCAGGGACTACTATGGCTACACCTTC
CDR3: CASSGRDYYGYTF

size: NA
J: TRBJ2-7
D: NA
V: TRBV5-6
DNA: TGTGCCAGCAGCCCGGCTGGTGGATCCCTTTCCTACGAGCAGTACTTC
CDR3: CASSPAGGSLSYEQYF

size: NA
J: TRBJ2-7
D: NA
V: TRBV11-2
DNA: TGTGCCAGCAGCTTAGAAACCGGACCCGAGCAGTACTTC
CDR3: CASSLETGPEQYF

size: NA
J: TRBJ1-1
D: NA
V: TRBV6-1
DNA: TGTGCCAGCACCGGGAGGTTGAACACTGAAGCTTTCTTT
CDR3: CASTGRLNTEAFF

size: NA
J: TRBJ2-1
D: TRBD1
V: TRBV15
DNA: TGTGCCACCCGGGCTGTTCCAGGGGGCCCCTACAATGAGCAGTTCTTC
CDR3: CATRAVPGGPYNEQFF

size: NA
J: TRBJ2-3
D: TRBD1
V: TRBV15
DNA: TGTGCCACCAGCAGAGGCGGACAGGACACAGATACGCAGTATTTT
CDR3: CATSRGGQDTDTQYF

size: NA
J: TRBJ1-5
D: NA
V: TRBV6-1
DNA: TGTGCCAGCAGTGAATCTGGTATTGGACGGAACAATCAGCCCCAGCATTTT
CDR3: CASSESGIGRNNQPQHF

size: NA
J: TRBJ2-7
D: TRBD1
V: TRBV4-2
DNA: TGTGCCAGCAGCCAGAGACAGGGCTGGGACGAGCAGTACTTC
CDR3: CASSQRQGWDEQYF

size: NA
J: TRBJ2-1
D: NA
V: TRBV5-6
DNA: TGTGCCAGCAGCCTTCTAGGAAGCTCCTACAATGAGCAGTTCTTC
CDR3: CASSLLGSSYNEQFF

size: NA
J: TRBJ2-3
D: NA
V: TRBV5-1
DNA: TGCGCCAGCAGCCCCTCAAACACAGATACGCAGTATTTT
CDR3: CASSPSNTDTQYF

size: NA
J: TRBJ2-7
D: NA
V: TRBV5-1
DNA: TGCGCCAGCAGCTTACAGTCAATCACCTACGAGCAGTACTTC
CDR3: CASSLQSITYEQYF

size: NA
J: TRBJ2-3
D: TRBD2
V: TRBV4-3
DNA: TGCGCCAGCAGCCAGGTCCAGGCTAGCGGGACAGATACGCAGTATTTT
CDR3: CASSQVQASGTDTQYF

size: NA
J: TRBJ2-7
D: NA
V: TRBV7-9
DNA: TGTGCCAGCAGCCGCACCTCATCGGACAGAGGAACCTACGAGCAGTACTTC
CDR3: CASSRTSSDRGTYEQYF

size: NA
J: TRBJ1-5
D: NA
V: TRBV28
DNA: TGTGCCAGCACCTCGAAGGTCATTGGGAATCAGCCCCAGCATTTT
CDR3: CASTSKVIGNQPQHF

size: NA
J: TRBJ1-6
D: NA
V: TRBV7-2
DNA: TGTGCCAGCAGCTTAGATCGGCAGGCTGTGTATAATTCACCCCTCCACTTT
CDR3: CASSLDRQAVYNSPLHF

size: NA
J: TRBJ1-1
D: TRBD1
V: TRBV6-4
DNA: TGTGCCAGACCATACTATTCAGCGACAGGGAGGCACACTGAAGCTTTCTTT
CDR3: CARPYYSATGRHTEAFF

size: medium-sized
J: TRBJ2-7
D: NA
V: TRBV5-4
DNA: TGTGCCAGCAGCCTGGACTCGGTTGGCGAGCAGTACTTC
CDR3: CASSLDSVGEQYF

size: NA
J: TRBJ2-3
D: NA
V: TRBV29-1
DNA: TGCAGCGTTGACCTAATCCGTACAGATACGCAGTATTTT
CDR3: CSVDLIRTDTQYF

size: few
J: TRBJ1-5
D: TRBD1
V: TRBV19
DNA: TGTGCCAGTAGTGCCTCAGGGGGCCATCAGCCCCAGCATTTT
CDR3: CASSASGGHQPQHF

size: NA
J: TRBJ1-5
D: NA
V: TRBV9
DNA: TGTGCCAGCAGCGACGGGGGAAGCAATCAGCCCCAGCATTTT
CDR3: CASSDGGSNQPQHF

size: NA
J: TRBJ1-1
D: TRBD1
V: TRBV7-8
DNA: TGTGCCAGCAGCTTTACAGGGGGCACTGAAGCTTTCTTT
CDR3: CASSFTGGTEAFF

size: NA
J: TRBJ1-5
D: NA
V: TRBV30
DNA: TGTGCCTGGAGTGTAGGCCCCAATCAGCCCCAGCATTTT
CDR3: CAWSVGPNQPQHF

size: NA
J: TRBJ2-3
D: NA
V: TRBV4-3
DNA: TGCGCCAGCAGCCCCTTGGGGTACACAGATACGCAGTATTTT
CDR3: CASSPLGYTDTQYF

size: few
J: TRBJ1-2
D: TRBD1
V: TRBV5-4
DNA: TGTGCCAGCAGCTCTCCGGGACAGGGGACGCCGGGATATGGCTACACCTTC
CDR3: CASSSPGQGTPGYGYTF

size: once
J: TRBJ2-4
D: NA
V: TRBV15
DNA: TGTGCCACCAGCAGAGATTGGGGGCAGATTAAGTACTTC
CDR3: CATSRDWGQIKYF

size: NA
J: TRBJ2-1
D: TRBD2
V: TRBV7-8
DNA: TGTGCCAGCAAGGCAGCGGGAGTGAATGAGCAGTTCTTC
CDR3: CASKAAGVNEQFF

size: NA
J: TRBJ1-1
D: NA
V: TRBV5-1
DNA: TGCGCCAGCAGCTTTGGTCCGGCGGGGACAATAAACACTGAAGCTTTCTTT
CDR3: CASSFGPAGTINTEAFF

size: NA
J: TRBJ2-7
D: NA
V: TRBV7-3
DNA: TGTGCCAGCAGCTTATATGGGGGAGGTGTCTACGAGCAGTACTTC
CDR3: CASSLYGGGVYEQYF

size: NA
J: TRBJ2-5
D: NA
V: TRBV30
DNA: TGTGCCGGGCGCTGGCTTAGCGAAGAGACCCAGTACTTC
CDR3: CAGRWLSEETQYF

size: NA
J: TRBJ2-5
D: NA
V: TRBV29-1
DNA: TGCAGCTCGCGGGCTGGTCGAGAGACCCAGTACTTC
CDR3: CSSRAGRETQYF

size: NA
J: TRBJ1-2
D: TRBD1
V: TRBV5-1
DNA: TGCGCCAGCAGCTTACAGGGGGATTCTAACTATGGCTACACCTTC
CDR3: CASSLQGDSNYGYTF

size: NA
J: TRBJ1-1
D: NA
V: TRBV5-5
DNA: TGTGCCAGCAGCTTGCCCCACACTGAAGCTTTCTTT
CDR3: CASSLPHTEAFF

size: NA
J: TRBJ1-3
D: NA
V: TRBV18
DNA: TGTGCCAGCTCACCGTATTCCGGGACGGCAGAGGGGCTCATATATTTT
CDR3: CASSPYSGTAEGLIYF

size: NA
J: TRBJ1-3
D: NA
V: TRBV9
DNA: TGTGCCAGCAGCGCCGGGGATTGGGGAATCTCTGGAAACACCATATATTTT
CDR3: CASSAGDWGISGNTIYF

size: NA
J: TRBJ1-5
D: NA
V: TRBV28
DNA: TGTGCCAGCAGTTTTAGGGAAAATCAGCCCCAGCATTTT
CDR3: CASSFRENQPQHF